This T cell receptor (beta chain) was retrieved from a study of PD-L1 blockade in urothelial cancer. CDR1 and CDR2 from the germline V gene are SGHRS and YFSETQ. The CDR3 has 16 amino acids. V lost 4 bases to trimming and J lost 5 bases; unmatched junction nucleotides: 10. Only in-frame clones appear in the TCRdb table, and some are missing; sequencing was by immunoSEQ multiplex PCR. The sample carries 85,000 to 90,000 clones, 85% to 95% recorded once. The receptor was derived from a man aged 60-69 years with urothelial cancer. V gene TRBV5-1 combines with J gene TRBJ2-3, with 10 bases lining up with TRBD2. Sequences were derived from PBMCs, sampled around atezolizumab (anti-PD-L1) treatment. CDR3 sequence reads: CASSRVSGGALDTQYF. The DNA of the CDR3 is TGCGCCAGCAGCCGTGTCAGCGGGGGGGCATTAGATACGCAGTATTTT.